This entry features one T cell receptor beta chain sequence. The CDR3 contains 11 residues. The germline V and J ends were trimmed by 8 bases and 1 base, with 5 bases remaining between them. CDR1 MDHEN and CDR2 SYDVKM come from the germline V gene. The sample comes from a study of T cell repertoires in cytomegalovirus infection. TCRdb re-called the reads with MiXCR, one entry per CDR3 protein. The data show over 200,000 distinct CDR3 sequences, roughly 13% seen once. The TCR originated in a human donor in good health (CMV status not recorded). Some clones in this sample may be carry-over from other donors' samples. The sequenced material came from PBMCs. V and J are TRBV28 and TRBJ1-2; no definite D call. The CDR3 DNA reads as TGTGCCAGCGAAGTTAACTATGGCTACACCTTC. Its translation: CASEVNYGYTF.